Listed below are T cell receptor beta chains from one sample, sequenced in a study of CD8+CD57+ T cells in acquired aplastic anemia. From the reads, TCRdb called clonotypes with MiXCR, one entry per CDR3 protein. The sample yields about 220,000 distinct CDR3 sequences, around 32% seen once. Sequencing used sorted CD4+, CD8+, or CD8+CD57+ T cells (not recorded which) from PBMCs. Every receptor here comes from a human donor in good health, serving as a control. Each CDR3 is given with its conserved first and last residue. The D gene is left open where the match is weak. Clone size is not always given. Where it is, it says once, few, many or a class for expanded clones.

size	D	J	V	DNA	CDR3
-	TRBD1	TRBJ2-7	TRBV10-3	TGTGCCATCAGTGATAACCGCGCCGGGACAGGCTACGAGCAGTACTTC	CAISDNRAGTGYEQYF
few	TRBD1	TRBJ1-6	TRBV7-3	TGTGCCAGCAGCAAGGACAGGGGTGATTCACCCCTCCACTTT	CASSKDRGDSPLHF
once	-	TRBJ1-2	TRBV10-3	TGTGCCAGCAGTGCGGACGGGAACTATGGCTACACCTTC	CASSADGNYGYTF
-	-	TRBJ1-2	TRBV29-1	TGCAGCGTAGGCCGGGGTCCTAACTATGGCTACACCTTC	CSVGRGPNYGYTF
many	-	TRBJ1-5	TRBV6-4	TGTGCCAGCAGTGACGTAGGGGAAGGTCAGCCCCAGCATTTT	CASSDVGEGQPQHF
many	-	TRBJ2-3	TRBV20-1	TGCAGTGCTAGATCCCCACGCGGAACTAGCACAGATACGCAGTATTTT	CSARSPRGTSTDTQYF
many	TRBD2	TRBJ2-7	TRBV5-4	TGTGCCAGCAGCTGGGGTGGGACTAGCGGGACCTACGAGCAGTACTTC	CASSWGGTSGTYEQYF
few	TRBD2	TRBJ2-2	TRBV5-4	TGTGCCAGCAGCTCCCTAGCGGGAGGACCCGGGGAGCTGTTTTTT	CASSSLAGGPGELFF
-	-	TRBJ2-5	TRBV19	TGTGCCAGTAGTCAATCCGGGAAGACCCAGTACTTC	CASSQSGKTQYF
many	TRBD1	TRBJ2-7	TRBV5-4	TGTGCCAGCAGCTCTAGATCCGGGACAGCCTACGAGCAGTACTTC	CASSSRSGTAYEQYF
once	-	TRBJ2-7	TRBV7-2	TGTGCTAGCAGCGCCTTAGCCCCCGCCGAGCAGTACTTC	CASSALAPAEQYF
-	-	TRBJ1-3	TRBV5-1	TGCGCCAGCAGCTTGGACGGGACTCCAGAGGCCACCATATATTTT	CASSLDGTPEATIYF
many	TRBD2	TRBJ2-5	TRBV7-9	TGTGCCAGCAGCTTAGCTTTGACTAGCGGGAGGGAGACCCAGTACTTC	CASSLALTSGRETQYF
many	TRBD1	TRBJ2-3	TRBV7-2	TGTGCCAGCAGCCTAAGACAGGGAACAGATACGCAGTATTTT	CASSLRQGTDTQYF
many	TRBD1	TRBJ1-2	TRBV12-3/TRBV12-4	TGTGCCAGCAGTTTAAGAGAGGGGGCAGGGGAAGCCGACTATGGCTACACCTTC	CASSLREGAGEADYGYTF
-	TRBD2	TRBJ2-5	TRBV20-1	TGCAGTGCTCAAGCGGGGGGGCGGGAGACCCAGTACTTC	CSAQAGGRETQYF
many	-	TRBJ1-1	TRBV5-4	TGTGCCTCCTCGGGACGGCTGGGGACTGAAGCTTTCTTT	CASSGRLGTEAFF
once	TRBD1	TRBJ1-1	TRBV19	TGTGCCAGTAGCAGGACAGGGGTATCTTTCTTT	CASSRTGVSFF
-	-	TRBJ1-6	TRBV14	TGTGCCAGCAGGCAAGAAGCGTACTCCTATAATTCACCCCTCCACTTT	CASRQEAYSYNSPLHF
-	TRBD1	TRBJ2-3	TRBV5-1	TGCGCCAGCAGCTTGGCGACAGGGCAAACAGATACGCAGTATTTT	CASSLATGQTDTQYF
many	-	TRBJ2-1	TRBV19	TGTGCCAGCAAACTACAGGGCATGACCAATGAGCAGTTCTTC	CASKLQGMTNEQFF
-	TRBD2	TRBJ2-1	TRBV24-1	TGTGCCACCAGCGTAAGACTAGCGGGAGGGCTAGATGAGCAGTTCTTC	CATSVRLAGGLDEQFF
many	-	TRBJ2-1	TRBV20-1	TGCAGTGCTAGGTGGACTCCCGCTCATGAGCAGTTCTTC	CSARWTPAHEQFF
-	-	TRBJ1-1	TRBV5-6	TGTGCCAGCAGCCAGAGGACAAGTCTAACGAACACTGAAGCTTTCTTT	CASSQRTSLTNTEAFF
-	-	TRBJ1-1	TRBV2	TGTGCCAGCAGTGTAGCGGGGTCGGGAAACACTGAAGCTTTCTTT	CASSVAGSGNTEAFF
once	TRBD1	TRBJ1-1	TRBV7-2	TGTGCCAGCAGCTTATACAGGGGGAACACTGAAGCTTTCTTT	CASSLYRGNTEAFF
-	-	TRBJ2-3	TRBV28	TGTGCCAGCAGTTCAAACTCCCGGACGCAGTATTTT	CASSSNSRTQYF
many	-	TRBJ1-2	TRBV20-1	TGCAGTGCTAGAACAGGGCTAACGTTAAACTATGGCTACACCTTC	CSARTGLTLNYGYTF
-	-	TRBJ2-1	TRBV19	TGTGCCAGTAGGCGGGCAGGGTCGAATGAGCAGTTCTTC	CASRRAGSNEQFF
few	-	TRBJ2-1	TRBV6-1	TGTGCCAGCACCCAGGTGGCGGGGGCCGCCAATGAGCAGTTCTTC	CASTQVAGAANEQFF
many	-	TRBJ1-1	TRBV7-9	TGTGCCAGCAGCTTGACCACTGGACGGGGGGCTGAAGCTTTCTTT	CASSLTTGRGAEAFF
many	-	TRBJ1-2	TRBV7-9	TGTGCCAGCAGCTTAGTGGGTTATGGCTACACCTTC	CASSLVGYGYTF
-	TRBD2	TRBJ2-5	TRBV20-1	TGCAGTGCCTCTGGGACTAGCGTTGAGACCCAGTACTTC	CSASGTSVETQYF
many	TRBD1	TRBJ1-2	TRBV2	TGTGCCAGCAGTCTGGACAGGGCCGGCTATGGCTACACCTTC	CASSLDRAGYGYTF
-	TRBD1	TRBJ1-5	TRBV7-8	TGTGCCAGCAGCGGATGGACAGGGAAGACGAATCAGCCCCAGCATTTT	CASSGWTGKTNQPQHF
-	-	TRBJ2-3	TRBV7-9	TGTGCCAGCAGCCTAATGGTGGGCGATACGCAGTATTTT	CASSLMVGDTQYF
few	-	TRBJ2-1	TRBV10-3	TGTGCCATCAGTGAGTTAGGAGCGAACTCCTACAATGAGCAGTTCTTC	CAISELGANSYNEQFF
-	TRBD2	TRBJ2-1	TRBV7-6	TGTGCCAGCAGCTTAGTTGTGGCGGGAGTATATGAGCAGTTCTTC	CASSLVVAGVYEQFF
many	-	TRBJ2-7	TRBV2	TGTGCCAGCAGTGGTCAATCGGGGGAGCAGTACTTC	CASSGQSGEQYF
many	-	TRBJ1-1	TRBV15	TGTGCCACCAGTCGGCAGTCGAACACTGAAGCTTTCTTT	CATSRQSNTEAFF
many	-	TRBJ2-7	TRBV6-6	TGTGCCAGCAGTTACTCGGAGTCCTACGAGCAGTACTTC	CASSYSESYEQYF
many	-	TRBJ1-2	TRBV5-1	TGCGCCAGCAGCCTTTCCCGGGACACATATGGCTACACCTTC	CASSLSRDTYGYTF
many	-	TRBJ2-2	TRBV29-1	TGCAGCGTTGAAGGGCGTCTTACTACCGGGGAGCTGTTTTTT	CSVEGRLTTGELFF
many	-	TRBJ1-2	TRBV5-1	TGCGCCAGCAGCTCATCTATCGCGGCAGGGGCCTCCGTTATCGACGGCTACACCTTC	CASSSSIAAGASVIDGYTF
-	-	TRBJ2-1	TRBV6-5	TGTGCCAGCGGTAGGGATGAGCAGTTCTTC	CASGRDEQFF